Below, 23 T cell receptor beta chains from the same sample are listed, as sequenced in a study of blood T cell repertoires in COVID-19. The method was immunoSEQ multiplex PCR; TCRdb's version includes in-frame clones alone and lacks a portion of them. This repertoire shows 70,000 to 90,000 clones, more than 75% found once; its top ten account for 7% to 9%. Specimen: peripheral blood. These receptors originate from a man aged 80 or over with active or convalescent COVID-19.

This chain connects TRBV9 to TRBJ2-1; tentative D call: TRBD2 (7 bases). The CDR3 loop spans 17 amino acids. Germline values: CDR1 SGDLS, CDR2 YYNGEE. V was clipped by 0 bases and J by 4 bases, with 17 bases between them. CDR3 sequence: CASSVDPPRGLYNEQFF. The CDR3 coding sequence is TGTGCCAGCAGCGTAGATCCCCCGCGGGGGCTATACAATGAGCAGTTCTTC.

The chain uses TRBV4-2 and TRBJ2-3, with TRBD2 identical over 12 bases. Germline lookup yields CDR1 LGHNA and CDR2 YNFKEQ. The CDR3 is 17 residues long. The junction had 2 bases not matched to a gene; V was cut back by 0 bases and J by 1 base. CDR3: CASSQDRLAGGTDTQYF. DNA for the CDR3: TGTGCCAGCAGCCAAGATCGACTAGCGGGGGGCACAGATACGCAGTATTTT.

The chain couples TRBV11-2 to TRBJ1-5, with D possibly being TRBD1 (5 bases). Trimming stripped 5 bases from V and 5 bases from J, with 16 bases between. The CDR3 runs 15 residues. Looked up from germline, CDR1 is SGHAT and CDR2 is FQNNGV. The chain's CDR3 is CASSQGLGGDQPQHF. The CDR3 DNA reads TGTGCCAGCAGCCAGGGCCTGGGAGGAGATCAGCCCCAGCATTTT.

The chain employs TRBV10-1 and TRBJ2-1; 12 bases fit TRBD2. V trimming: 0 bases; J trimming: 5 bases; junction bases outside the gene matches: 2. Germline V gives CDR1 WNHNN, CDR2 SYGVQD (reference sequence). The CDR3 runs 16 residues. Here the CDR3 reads CASSESRTSGNNEQFF. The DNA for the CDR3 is TGCGCCAGCAGTGAGTCGAGGACTAGCGGGAACAATGAGCAGTTCTTC.

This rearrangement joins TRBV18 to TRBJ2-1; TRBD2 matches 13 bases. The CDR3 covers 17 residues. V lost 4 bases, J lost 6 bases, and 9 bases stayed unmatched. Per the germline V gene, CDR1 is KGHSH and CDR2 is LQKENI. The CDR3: CASSQWTSGSTINEQFF. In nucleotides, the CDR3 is TGTGCCAGCTCACAGTGGACTAGCGGGAGTACGATCAATGAGCAGTTCTTC.

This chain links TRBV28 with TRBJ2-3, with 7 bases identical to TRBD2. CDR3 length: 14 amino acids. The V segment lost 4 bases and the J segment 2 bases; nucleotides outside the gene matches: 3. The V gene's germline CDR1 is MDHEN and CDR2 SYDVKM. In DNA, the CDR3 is TGTGCCAGCAGTTGGACTAGAACCACAGATACGCAGTATTTT. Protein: CASSWTRTTDTQYF.

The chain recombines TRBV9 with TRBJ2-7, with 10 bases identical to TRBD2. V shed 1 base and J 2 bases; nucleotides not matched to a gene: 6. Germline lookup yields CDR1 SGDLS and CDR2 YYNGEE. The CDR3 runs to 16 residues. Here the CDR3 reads CASSVSSGGTTYEQYV. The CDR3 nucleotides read TGTGCCAGCAGCGTATCTAGCGGGGGTACTACCTACGAGCAGTACGTC.

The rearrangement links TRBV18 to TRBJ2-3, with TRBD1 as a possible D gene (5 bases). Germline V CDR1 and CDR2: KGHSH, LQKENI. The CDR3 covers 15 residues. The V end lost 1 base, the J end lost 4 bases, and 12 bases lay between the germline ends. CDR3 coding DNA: TGTGCCAGCTCACCACGGGGCCCAATGGCAGATACGCAGTATTTT. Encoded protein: CASSPRGPMADTQYF.

The CDR3 DNA follows: TGTGCCAGCAGGGCCACCGGACAGGGGGCTAATGGCTACACCTTC. It encodes CASRATGQGANGYTF. The rearrangement links TRBV28 to TRBJ1-2; 11 bases are shared with TRBD1. The J segment lost 6 bases and the V segment lost 6 bases, leaving 9 bases of the junction unmatched. This CDR3 region has 15 residues. Germline V gene sequence: CDR1 MDHEN, CDR2 SYDVKM.

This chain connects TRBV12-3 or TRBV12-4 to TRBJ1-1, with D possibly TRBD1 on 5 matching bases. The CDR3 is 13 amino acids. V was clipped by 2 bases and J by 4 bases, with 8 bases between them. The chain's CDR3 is CASSLQGATEAFF. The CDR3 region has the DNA TGTGCCAGCAGTTTACAAGGGGCCACTGAAGCTTTCTTT.

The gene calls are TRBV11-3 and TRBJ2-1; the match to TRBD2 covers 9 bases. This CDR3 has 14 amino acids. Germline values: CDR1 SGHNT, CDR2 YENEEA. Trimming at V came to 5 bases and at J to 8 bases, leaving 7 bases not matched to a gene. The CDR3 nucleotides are TGTGCCAGCAGCCTACAAGCGGGGGGTGATGAGCAGTTCTTC. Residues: CASSLQAGGDEQFF. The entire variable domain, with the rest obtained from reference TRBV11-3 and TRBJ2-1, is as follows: EAGVVQSPRYKIIEKKQPVAFWCNPISGHNTLYWYLQNLGQGPELLIRYENEEAVDDSQLPKDRFSAERLKGVDSTLKIQPAELGDSAVYLCASSLQAGGDEQFFGPGTRLTVL.

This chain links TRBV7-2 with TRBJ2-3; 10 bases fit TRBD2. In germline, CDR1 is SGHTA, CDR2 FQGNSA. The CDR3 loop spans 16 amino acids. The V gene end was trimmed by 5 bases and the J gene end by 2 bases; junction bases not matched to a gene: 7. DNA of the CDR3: TGTGCCAGCAGCATTAGCGGGGGGACTTCCACAGATACGCAGTATTTT. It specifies CASSISGGTSTDTQYF.

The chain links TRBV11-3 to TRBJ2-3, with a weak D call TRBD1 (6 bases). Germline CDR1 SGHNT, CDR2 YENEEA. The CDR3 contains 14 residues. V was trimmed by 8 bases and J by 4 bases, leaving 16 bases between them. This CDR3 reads CASQPGQSSDTQYF. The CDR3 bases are TGTGCCAGCCAACCGGGACAAAGCTCAGATACGCAGTATTTT.

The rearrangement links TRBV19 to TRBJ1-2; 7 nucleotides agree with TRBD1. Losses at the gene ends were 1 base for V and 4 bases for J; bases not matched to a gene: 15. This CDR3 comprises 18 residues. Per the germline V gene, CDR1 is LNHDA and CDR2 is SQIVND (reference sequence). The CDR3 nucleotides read TGTGCCAGTAGTATAGGAAGCCGACAGGGTGGGAGCGGCTATGGCTACACCTTC. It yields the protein CASSIGSRQGGSGYGYTF.

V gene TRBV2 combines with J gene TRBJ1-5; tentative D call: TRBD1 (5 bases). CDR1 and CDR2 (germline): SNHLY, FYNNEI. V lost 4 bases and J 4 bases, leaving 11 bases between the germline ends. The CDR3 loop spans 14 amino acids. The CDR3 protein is CASSGDSPNQPQHF. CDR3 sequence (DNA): TGTGCCAGCAGTGGCGACAGTCCAAATCAGCCCCAGCATTTT.

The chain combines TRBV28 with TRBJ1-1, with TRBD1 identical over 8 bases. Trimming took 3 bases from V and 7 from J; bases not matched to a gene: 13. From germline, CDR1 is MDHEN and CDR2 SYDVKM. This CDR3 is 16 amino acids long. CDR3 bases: TGTGCCAGCAGTTTCGGCAGGGGGCGTCCAAGGAGTGAAGCTTTCTTT. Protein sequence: CASSFGRGRPRSEAFF.

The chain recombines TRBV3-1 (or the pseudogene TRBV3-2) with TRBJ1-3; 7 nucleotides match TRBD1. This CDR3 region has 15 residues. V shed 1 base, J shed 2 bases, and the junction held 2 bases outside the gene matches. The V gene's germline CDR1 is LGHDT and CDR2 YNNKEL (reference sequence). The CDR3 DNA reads TGTGCCAGCAGCCAAGGACAGGGCCCTGGAAACACCATATATTTT. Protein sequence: CASSQGQGPGNTIYF.

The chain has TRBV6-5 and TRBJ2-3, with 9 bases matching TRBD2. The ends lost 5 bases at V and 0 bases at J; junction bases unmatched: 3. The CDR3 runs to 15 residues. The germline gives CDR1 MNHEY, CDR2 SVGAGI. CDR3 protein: CASSQTSGSTDTQYF. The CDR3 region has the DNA TGTGCCAGCAGTCAGACTAGCGGAAGCACAGATACGCAGTATTTT.

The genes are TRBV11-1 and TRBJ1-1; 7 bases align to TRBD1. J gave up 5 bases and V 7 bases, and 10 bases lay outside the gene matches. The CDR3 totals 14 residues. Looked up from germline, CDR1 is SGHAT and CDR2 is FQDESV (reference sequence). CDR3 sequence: CASKTGFLATEAFF. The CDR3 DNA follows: TGTGCCAGCAAGACAGGGTTCCTCGCGACTGAAGCTTTCTTT.

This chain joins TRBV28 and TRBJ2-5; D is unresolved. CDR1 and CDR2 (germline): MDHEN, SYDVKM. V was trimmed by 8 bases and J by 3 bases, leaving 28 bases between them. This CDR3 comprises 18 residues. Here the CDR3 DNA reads TGTGCCAGCTCCCCCCTGTACCGAGTCGGCGGAATCGAAGAGACCCAGTACTTC. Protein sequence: CASSPLYRVGGIEETQYF.

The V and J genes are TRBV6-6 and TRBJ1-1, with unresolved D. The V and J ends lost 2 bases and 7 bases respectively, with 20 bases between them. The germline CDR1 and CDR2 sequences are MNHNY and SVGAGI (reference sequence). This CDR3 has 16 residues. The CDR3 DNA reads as TGTGCCAGCAGTTACCCTGCTAGGGCAGGAGGACTTGAAGCTTTCTTT. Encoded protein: CASSYPARAGGLEAFF.

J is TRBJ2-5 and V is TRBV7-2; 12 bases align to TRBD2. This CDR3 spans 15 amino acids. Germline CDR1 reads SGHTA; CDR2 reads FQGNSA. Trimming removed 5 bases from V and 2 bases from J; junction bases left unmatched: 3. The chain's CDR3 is CASSRTSGTQETQYF. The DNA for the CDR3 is TGTGCCAGCAGCCGGACTAGCGGGACTCAAGAGACCCAGTACTTC.

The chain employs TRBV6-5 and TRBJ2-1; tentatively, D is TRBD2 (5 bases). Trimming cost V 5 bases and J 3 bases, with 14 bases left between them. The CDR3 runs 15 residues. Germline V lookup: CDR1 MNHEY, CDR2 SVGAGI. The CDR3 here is CASSTRLSDYNEQFF. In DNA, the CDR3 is TGTGCCAGCAGTACCCGACTATCAGACTACAATGAGCAGTTCTTC.